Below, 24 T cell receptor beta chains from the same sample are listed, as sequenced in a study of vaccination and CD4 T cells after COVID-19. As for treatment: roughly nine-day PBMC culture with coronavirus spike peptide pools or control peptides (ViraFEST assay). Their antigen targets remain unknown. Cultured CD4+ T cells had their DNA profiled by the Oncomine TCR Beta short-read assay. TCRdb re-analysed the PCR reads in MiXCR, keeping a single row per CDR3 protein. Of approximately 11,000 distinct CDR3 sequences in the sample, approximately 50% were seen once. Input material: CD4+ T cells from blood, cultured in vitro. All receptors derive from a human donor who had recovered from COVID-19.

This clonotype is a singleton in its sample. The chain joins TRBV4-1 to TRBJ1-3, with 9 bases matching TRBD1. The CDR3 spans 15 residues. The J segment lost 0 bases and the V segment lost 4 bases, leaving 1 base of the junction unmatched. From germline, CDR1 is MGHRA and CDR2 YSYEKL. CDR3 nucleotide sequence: TGCGCCAGCAGCCTGACAGGGGGCTCTGGAAACACCATATATTTT. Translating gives CASSLTGGSGNTIYF.

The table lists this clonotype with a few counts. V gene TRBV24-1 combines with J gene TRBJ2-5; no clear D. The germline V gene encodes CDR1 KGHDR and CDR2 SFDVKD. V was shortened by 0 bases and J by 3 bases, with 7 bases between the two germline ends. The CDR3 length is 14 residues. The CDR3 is CATSDLGRKETQYF. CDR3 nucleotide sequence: TGTGCCACCAGTGATTTGGGACGGAAAGAGACCCAGTACTTC.

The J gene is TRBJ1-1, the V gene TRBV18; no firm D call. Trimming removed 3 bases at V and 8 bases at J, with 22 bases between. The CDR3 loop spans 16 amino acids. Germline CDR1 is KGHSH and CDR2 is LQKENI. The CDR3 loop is CASSPRMKGSDPEAFF. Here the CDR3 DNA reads TGTGCCAGCTCACCGAGAATGAAAGGATCAGATCCAGAAGCTTTCTTT.

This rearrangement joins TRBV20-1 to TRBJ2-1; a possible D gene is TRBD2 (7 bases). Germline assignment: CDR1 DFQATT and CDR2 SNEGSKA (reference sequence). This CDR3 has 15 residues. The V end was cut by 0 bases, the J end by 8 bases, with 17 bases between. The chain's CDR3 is CSARDWGGASYEQFF. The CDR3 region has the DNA TGCAGTGCTAGAGATTGGGGGGGGGCCAGCTATGAGCAGTTCTTC.

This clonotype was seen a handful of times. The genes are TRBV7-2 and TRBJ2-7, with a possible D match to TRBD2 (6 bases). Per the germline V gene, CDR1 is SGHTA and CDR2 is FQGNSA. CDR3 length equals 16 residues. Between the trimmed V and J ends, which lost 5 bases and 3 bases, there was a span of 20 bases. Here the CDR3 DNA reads TGTGCCAGCAGCAGAGACGGTCCGGCGGGGTTCTACGAGCAGTACTTC. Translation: CASSRDGPAGFYEQYF.

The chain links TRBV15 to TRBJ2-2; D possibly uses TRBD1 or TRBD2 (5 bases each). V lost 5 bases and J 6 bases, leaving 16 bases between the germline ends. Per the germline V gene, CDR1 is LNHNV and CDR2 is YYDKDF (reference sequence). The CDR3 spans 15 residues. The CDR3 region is CATSGRVLGAGELFF. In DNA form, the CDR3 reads TGTGCCACCAGCGGCAGGGTCCTGGGGGCCGGGGAGCTGTTTTTT. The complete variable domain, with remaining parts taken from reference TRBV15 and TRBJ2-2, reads DAMVIQNPRYQVTQFGKPVTLSCSQTLNHNVMYWYQQKSSQAPKLLFHYYDKDFNNEADTPDNFQSRRPNTSFCFLDIRSPGLGDTAMYLCATSGRVLGAGELFFGEGSRLTVL.

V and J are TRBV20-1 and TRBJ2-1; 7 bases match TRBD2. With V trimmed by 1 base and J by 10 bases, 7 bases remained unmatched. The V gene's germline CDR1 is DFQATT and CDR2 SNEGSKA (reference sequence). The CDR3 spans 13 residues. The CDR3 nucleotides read TGCAGTGCTAGAGTCCCGACTAGCATGGAGCAGTTCTTC. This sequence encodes CSARVPTSMEQFF.

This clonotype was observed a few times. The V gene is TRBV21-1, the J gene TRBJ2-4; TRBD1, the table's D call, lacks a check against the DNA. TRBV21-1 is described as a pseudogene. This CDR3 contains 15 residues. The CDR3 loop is CASTPGGVAKNIQYF. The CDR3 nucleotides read TGTGCCAGCACCCCCGGGGGGGTAGCCAAAAACATTCAGTACTTC.

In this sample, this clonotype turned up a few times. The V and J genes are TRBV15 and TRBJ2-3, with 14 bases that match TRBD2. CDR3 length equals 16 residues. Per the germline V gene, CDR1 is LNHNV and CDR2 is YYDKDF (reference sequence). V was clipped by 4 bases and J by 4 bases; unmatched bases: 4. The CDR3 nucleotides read TGTGCCACCAGCACACGGACTAGCGGGAGGTCAGATACGCAGTATTTT. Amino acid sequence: CATSTRTSGRSDTQYF.

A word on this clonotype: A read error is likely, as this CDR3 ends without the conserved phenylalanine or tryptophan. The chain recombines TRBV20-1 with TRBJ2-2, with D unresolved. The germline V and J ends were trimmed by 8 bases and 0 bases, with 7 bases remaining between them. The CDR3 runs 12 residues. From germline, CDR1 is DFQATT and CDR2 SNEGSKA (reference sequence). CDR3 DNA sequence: TGCAGTACGCAGACGAACACCGGGGAGCTGTTTTCT. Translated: CSTQTNTGELFS.

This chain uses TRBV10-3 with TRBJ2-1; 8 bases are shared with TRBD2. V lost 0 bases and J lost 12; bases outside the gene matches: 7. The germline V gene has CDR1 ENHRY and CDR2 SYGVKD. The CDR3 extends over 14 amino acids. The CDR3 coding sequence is TGTGCCATCAGTGAGTCAGGGACTAGTATGACGCAGTTCTTC. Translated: CAISESGTSMTQFF.

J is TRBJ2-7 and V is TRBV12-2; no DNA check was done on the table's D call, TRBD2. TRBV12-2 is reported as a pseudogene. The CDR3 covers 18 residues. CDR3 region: CASRFLLQCGRAGYEQYF. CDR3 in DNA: TGTGCAAGTCGCTTTTTACTTCAATGCGGGAGGGCAGGCTACGAGCAGTACTTC.

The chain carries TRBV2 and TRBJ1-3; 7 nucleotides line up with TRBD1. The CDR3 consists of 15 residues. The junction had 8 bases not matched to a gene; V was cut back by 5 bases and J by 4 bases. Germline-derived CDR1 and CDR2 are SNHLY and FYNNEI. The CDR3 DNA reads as TGTGCCAGCAGTTCCCAGGGGGTAGGCGGAAACACCATATATTTT. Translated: CASSSQGVGGNTIYF.

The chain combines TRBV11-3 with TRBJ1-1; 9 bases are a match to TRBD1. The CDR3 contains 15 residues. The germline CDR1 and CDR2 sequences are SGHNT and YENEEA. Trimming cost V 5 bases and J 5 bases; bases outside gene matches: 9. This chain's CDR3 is CASSPGQGTRTEAFF. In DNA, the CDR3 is TGTGCCAGCAGCCCCGGACAGGGGACAAGAACTGAAGCTTTCTTT.

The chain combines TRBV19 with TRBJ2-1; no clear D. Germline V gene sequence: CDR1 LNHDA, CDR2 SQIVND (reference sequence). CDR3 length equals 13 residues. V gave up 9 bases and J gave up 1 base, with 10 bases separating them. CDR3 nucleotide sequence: TGTGCCAGCGCGCCTCAATCCTACAATGAGCAGTTCTTC. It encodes CASAPQSYNEQFF.

CDR3 in amino acids: CASSTWDDGYTF. The CDR3 DNA reads as TGTGCCAGCAGTACCTGGGACGATGGCTACACCTTC. The rearrangement uses TRBV6-1 and TRBJ1-2, with D perhaps TRBD1 (5 bases). This CDR3 is 12 amino acids long. The ends were cut back, 5 bases at V and 6 bases at J, with 10 bases in the middle. Germline CDR1 and CDR2: MNHNS and SASEGT.

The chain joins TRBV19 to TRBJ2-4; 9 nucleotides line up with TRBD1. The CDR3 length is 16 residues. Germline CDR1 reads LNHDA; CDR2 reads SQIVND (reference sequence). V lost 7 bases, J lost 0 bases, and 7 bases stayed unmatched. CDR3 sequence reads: CASNSGTGLAKNIQYF. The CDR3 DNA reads TGTGCCAGTAACTCAGGGACAGGGTTAGCCAAAAACATTCAGTACTTC.

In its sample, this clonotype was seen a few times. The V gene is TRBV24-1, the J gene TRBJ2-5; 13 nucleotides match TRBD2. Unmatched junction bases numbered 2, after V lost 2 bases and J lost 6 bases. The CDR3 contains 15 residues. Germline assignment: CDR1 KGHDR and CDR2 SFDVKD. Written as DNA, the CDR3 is TGTGCCACCAGTGATTGGACTAGCGGGAGACAGACCCAGTACTTC. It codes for CATSDWTSGRQTQYF.

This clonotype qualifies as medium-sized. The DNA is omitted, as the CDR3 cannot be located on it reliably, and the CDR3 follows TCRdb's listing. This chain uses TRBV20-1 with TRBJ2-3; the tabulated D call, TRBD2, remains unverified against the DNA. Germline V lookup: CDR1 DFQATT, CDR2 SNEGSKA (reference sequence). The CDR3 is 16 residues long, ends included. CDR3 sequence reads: CSSSGLAAHMADTQYF.

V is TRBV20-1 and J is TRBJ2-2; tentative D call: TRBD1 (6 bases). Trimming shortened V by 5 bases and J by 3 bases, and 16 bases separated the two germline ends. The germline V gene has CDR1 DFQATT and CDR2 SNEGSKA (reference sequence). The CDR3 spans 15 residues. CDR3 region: CSAWRRTADTGELFF. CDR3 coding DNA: TGCAGTGCTTGGAGGAGGACAGCAGACACCGGGGAGCTGTTTTTT.

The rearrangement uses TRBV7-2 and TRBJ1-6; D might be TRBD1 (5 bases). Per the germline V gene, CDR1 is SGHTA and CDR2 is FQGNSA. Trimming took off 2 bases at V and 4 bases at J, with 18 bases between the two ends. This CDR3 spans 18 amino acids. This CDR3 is CASSLSFDSGQYNSPLHF. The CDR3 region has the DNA TGTGCCAGCAGCTTAAGTTTCGACAGCGGCCAATATAATTCACCCCTCCACTTT. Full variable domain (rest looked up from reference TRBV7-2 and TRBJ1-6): GAGVSQSPSNKVTEKGKDVELRCDPISGHTALYWYRQSLGQGLEFLIYFQGNSAPDKSGLPSDRFSAERTGGSVSTLTIQRTQQEDSAVYLCASSLSFDSGQYNSPLHFGNGTRLTVT.

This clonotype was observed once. CDR3 protein: CAWSRDARGNTIYF. For the CDR3, the DNA is TGTGCCTGGAGTCGGGACGCGCGTGGAAACACCATATATTTT. This chain links TRBV30 with TRBJ1-3, with D maybe TRBD1 (5 bases). The V end lost 2 bases, the J end lost 3 bases, and 11 bases lay between the germline ends. This CDR3 has 14 amino acids. Germline CDR1 is GTSNPN and CDR2 is SVGIG (reference sequence).

The CDR3 reads CASSPRQATNEKLFF. The CDR3 region has the DNA TGTGCCAGCAGCCCTCGACAGGCAACTAATGAAAAACTGTTTTTT. The chain links TRBV7-8 to TRBJ1-4, with TRBD1 as a possible D gene (6 bases). The V and J ends lost 5 bases and 0 bases respectively, with 10 bases between them. This CDR3 contains 15 residues. Germline CDR1 is SGHVS and CDR2 is FQNEAQ.

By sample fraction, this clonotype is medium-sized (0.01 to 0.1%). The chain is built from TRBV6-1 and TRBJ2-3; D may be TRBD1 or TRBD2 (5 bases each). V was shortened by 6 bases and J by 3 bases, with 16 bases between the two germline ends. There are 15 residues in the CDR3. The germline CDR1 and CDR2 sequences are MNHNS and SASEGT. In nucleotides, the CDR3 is TGTGCCAGCAGCCTGGGACGCGAGTTGACAGATACGCAGTATTTT. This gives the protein CASSLGRELTDTQYF.